The 10 T cell receptor beta chains below were found in one sample sequenced in a study of CD8 T cells in ankylosing spondylitis. MiXCR, applied by TCRdb to the 5' RACE reads, yields one record per CDR3 protein. The sample carries about 190,000 distinct CDR3 sequences, 10% to 15% recorded once. Specimen: blood, either unsorted or a sorted T cell fraction (not recorded which). Every receptor here comes from a female donor with ankylosing spondylitis or in good health (not recorded which).

There are many counts of this clonotype. The chain employs TRBV28 and TRBJ2-2; 9 nucleotides agree with TRBD1. The germline V gene has CDR1 MDHEN and CDR2 SYDVKM. The CDR3 sequence is 17 residues long. V lost 4 bases, J lost 5 bases, and 11 bases stayed unmatched. The CDR3 DNA reads TGTGCCAGCAGTTGGACAGGGGTTTTGGGAAAAACCGGGGAGCTGTTTTTT. Translation: CASSWTGVLGKTGELFF.

This clonotype was seen more than once but under ten times. V gene TRBV5-1 combines with J gene TRBJ2-7, with TRBD1 matching over 8 bases. Germline trimming cut 2 bases from V and 2 bases from J; bases unmatched to any gene: 3. CDR1 is SGHRS and CDR2 is YFSETQ in the germline V gene. The CDR3 sequence is 14 residues long. The CDR3 loop reads CASSFQGATYEQYF. The CDR3, as DNA: TGCGCCAGCAGCTTCCAGGGGGCAACCTACGAGCAGTACTTC. Using reference TRBV5-1 and TRBJ2-7 for the parts outside the CDR3, the full variable domain is KAGVTQTPRYLIKTRGQQVTLSCSPISGHRSVSWYQQTPGQGLQFLFEYFSETQRNKGNFPGRFSGRQFSNSRSEMNVSTLELGDSALYLCASSFQGATYEQYFGPGTRLTVT.

This clonotype has a count of ten or more. This chain joins TRBV23-1 and TRBJ2-7, with D unresolved. TRBV23-1 belongs to the ORF category, with a function that is uncertain. The CDR3 runs 11 residues. Trimming left V 7 bases short and J 0 bases short, with 4 bases between. DNA for the CDR3: TGCGCCAGCACCCTCTCCTACGAGCAGTACTTC. Residues: CASTLSYEQYF.

This clonotype was seen a handful of times. This chain links TRBV4-2 with TRBJ2-1; TRBD2 matches 7 bases. Trimming removed 4 bases from V and 7 bases from J; junction bases left unmatched: 7. Per the germline V gene, CDR1 is LGHNA and CDR2 is YNFKEQ. The CDR3 spans 14 residues. CDR3 nucleotide sequence: TGTGCCAGCAGCCCACAGACTAGCAGAAATGAGCAGTTCTTC. It yields the protein CASSPQTSRNEQFF.

This clonotype was observed at least ten times. J is TRBJ2-1 and V is TRBV28; possibly TRBD2 for D (6 bases). Trimming left V 8 bases short and J 3 bases short, with 17 bases between. CDR3 length equals 15 residues. CDR1 and CDR2 from the germline V gene are MDHEN and SYDVKM. The CDR3 loop is CASFSPGEDYNEQFF. CDR3 DNA sequence: TGTGCCAGCTTTTCCCCGGGAGAGGACTACAATGAGCAGTTCTTC.

This clonotype was seen ten or more times. The rearrangement links TRBV2 to TRBJ2-1; tentative D call: TRBD2 (5 bases). From germline, CDR1 is SNHLY and CDR2 FYNNEI. V lost 2 bases and J lost 0, with 17 bases in between. The CDR3 totals 18 residues. The CDR3, as DNA: TGTGCCAGCAGTGAATCGGAGCGGATGTCTAGCTCCTACAATGAGCAGTTCTTC. It translates to CASSESERMSSSYNEQFF.

The chain recombines TRBV6-6 with TRBJ2-7; 8 positions agree with TRBD1. In germline, CDR1 is MNHNY, CDR2 SVGAGI (reference sequence). The V gene end was trimmed by 2 bases and the J gene end by 9 bases; junction bases not matched to a gene: 3. There are 12 residues in the CDR3. The CDR3 DNA reads TGTGCCAGCAGTTACCAAGACAGGGGGCAGTACTTC. Translating gives CASSYQDRGQYF.

For this clonotype: Just one base apart from a much larger clone, this may be a read error. This chain connects TRBV10-3 to TRBJ2-3; TRBD1 aligns across 8 bases. CDR1 is ENHRY, CDR2 SYGVKD, per germline. The CDR3 contains 16 residues. CDR3: CAIREGTGGVADTRYF. CDR3 in DNA: TGTGCCATCAGAGAGGGGACAGGCGGGGTAGCAGATACGCGGTATTTT.

The table lists this clonotype with a few counts. This chain links TRBV14 with TRBJ2-5; a possible D gene is TRBD1 (5 bases). This CDR3 is 14 amino acids long. Per the germline V gene, CDR1 is SGHDN and CDR2 is FVKESK. The germline V and J ends were trimmed by 4 bases and 1 base, with 10 bases remaining between them. The CDR3 loop reads CASSLRQFQETQYF. The CDR3 nucleotides read TGTGCCAGCAGCCTCAGACAGTTCCAAGAGACCCAGTACTTC.

This clonotype was seen a handful of times. The V gene is TRBV20-1, the J gene TRBJ2-7; D is possibly TRBD1 or TRBD2 (5 bases each). Germline V gene lookup returns CDR1 DFQATT and CDR2 SNEGSKA (reference sequence). Trimming cost V 3 bases and J 2 bases, with 14 bases left between them. This CDR3 contains 14 residues. CDR3 amino acids: CSASRDLTTYEQYF. DNA for the CDR3: TGCAGTGCTAGCCGGGACCTAACTACCTACGAGCAGTACTTC.